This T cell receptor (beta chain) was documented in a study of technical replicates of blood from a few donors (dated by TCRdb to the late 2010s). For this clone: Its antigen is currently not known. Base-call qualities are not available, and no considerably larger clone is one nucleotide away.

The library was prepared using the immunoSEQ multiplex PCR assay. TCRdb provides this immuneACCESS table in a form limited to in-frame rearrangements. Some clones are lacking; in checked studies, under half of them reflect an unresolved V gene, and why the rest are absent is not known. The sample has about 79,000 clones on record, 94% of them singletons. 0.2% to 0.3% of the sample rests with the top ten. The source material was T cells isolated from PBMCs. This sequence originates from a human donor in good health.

The CDR3 protein: CASSPRTVYEQYF. The nucleotide sequence reads as follows: TGTGCCAGTAGTCCACGGACAGTATACGAGCAGTACTTC. The chain is encoded by TRBV19 joined to TRBJ2-7; D gene: possibly TRBD1, on 6 matching bases. At the junction V is shortened by 5 bases and J by 4 bases, with 12 bases in between. From the germline V gene (reference sequence), CDR1 is LNHDA and CDR2 is SQIVND. Reading from cysteine to phenylalanine, the CDR3 counts 13 amino acids. Only CDR3 DNA remains: 39 bases, in frame from the first base.